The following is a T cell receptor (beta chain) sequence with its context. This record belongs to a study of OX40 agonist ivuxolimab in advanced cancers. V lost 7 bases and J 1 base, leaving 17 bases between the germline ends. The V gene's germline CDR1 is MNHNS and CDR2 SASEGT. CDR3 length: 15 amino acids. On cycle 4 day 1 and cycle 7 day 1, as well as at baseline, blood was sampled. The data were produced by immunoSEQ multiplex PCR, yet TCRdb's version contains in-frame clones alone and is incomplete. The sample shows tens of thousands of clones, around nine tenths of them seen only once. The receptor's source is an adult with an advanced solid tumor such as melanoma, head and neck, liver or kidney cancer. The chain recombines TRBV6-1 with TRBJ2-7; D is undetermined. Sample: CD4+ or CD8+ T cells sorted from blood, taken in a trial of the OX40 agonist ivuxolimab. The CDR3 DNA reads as TGTGCCAGCAAAGGGCTTCTTGCTGTTTCCTACGAGCAGTACTTC. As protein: CASKGLLAVSYEQYF.